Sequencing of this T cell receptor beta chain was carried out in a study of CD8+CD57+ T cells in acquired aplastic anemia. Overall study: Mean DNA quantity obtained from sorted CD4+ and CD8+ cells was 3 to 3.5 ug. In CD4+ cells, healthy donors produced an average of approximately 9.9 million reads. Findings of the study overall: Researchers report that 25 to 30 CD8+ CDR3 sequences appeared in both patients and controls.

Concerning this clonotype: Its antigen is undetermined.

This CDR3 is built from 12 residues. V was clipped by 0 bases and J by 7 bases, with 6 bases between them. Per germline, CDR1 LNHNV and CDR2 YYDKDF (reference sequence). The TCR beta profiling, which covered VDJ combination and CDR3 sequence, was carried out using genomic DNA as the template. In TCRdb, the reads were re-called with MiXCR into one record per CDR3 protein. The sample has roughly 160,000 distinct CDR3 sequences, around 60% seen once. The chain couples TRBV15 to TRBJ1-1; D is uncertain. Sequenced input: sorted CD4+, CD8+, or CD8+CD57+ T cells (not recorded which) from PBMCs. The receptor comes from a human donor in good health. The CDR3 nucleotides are TGTGCCACCAGCAGAGATCGTCATGAAGCTTTCTTT. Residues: CATSRDRHEAFF.